The 9 T cell receptor beta chains listed next were all sequenced from one sample in a study of PD-1 blockade in classical Hodgkin lymphoma. Every patient had relapsed following autologous stem cell transplantation, and cohorts differed in brentuximab vedotin exposure. Method: immunoSEQ multiplex PCR; TCRdb's copy keeps in-frame clones and lacks some. The sample has some 15,000 clones; around 78% are singletons. Specimen: peripheral blood mononuclear cells (PBMCs), collected before the second cycle of nivolumab. These receptors originate from a human donor with classical Hodgkin lymphoma.

In its sample, this clone ranks as medium-sized. This chain uses TRBV6-6 with TRBJ1-1; tentative D call: TRBD1 (5 bases). This CDR3 comprises 14 residues. Trimming left V 8 bases short and J 0 bases short, with 13 bases between. Germline CDR1 is MNHNY and CDR2 is SVGAGI (reference sequence). The CDR3 protein is CASGWLGLNTEAFF. As DNA, the CDR3 is TGTGCCAGCGGGTGGTTGGGGCTGAACACTGAAGCTTTCTTT.

V and J are TRBV5-4 and TRBJ1-2, with D unclear. With 7 bases removed from V and 4 bases from J, the gap between germline ends came to 14 bases. Germline lookup yields CDR1 SGHNT and CDR2 YYREEE (reference sequence). The CDR3 length is 13 residues. This chain's CDR3 is CASERTPGYGYTF. CDR3 in DNA: TGTGCCAGCGAGCGTACGCCCGGCTATGGCTACACCTTC.

The genes are TRBV5-1 and TRBJ2-5, with D uncertain. Germline loops: CDR1 SGHRS, CDR2 YFSETQ. CDR3 length equals 15 residues. V shed 0 bases and J shed 5 bases, with 14 bases lying between them. The CDR3 bases are TGCGCCAGCAGCTTGGAAGGCAGCATCTGGGAGACCCAGTACTTC. This translates into CASSLEGSIWETQYF.

The chain is built from TRBV9 and TRBJ2-3; TRBD2 aligns across 10 bases. The junction had 4 bases not matched to a gene; V was cut back by 1 base and J by 5 bases. CDR1 SGDLS and CDR2 YYNGEE come from the germline V gene. This CDR3 has 15 residues. CDR3 nucleotide sequence: TGTGCCAGCAGCGTACTAGCGGGGGAGGTAGATACGCAGTATTTT. It codes for CASSVLAGEVDTQYF.

J is TRBJ1-3 and V is TRBV10-3; a possible D gene is TRBD1 (6 bases). Germline CDR1 reads ENHRY; CDR2 reads SYGVKD. Trimming left V 8 bases short and J 0 bases short, with 11 bases between. The CDR3 is made up of 14 amino acids. CDR3 sequence reads: CAIRGDTSGNTIYF. CDR3 in DNA: TGTGCCATCCGCGGGGACACCTCTGGAAACACCATATATTTT.

V is TRBV5-1 and J is TRBJ1-5, with a weak D call TRBD1 (5 bases). The CDR3 contains 15 residues. Trimming took off 0 bases at V and 5 bases at J, with 12 bases between the two ends. In germline, CDR1 is SGHRS, CDR2 YFSETQ. The chain's CDR3 is CASSLGQGPYQPQHF. For the CDR3, the DNA is TGCGCCAGCAGCTTGGGCCAGGGCCCTTATCAGCCCCAGCATTTT.

The chain links TRBV5-1 to TRBJ2-5; TRBD2 might be the D (5 bases). The CDR3 runs to 12 residues. CDR1 is SGHRS, CDR2 YFSETQ, per germline. Between the trimmed V and J ends, which lost 6 bases and 2 bases, there was a span of 8 bases. As DNA, the CDR3 is TGCGCCAGCACAGGACTGCAAGAGACCCAGTACTTC. This translates into CASTGLQETQYF. Variable domain in full (rest from reference TRBV5-1 and TRBJ2-5): KAGVTQTPRYLIKTRGQQVTLSCSPISGHRSVSWYQQTPGQGLQFLFEYFSETQRNKGNFPGRFSGRQFSNSRSEMNVSTLELGDSALYLCASTGLQETQYFGPGTRLLVL.

The chain carries TRBV11-2 and TRBJ2-1; a possible D gene is TRBD2 (7 bases). The germline V gene encodes CDR1 SGHAT and CDR2 FQNNGV. This CDR3 region has 16 residues. V lost 1 base and J 4 bases, leaving 14 bases between the germline ends. CDR3 sequence: CASSLGVGGPYNEQFF. The CDR3 DNA is TGTGCCAGCAGCTTAGGGGTCGGGGGGCCTTACAATGAGCAGTTCTTC.

The V and J genes are TRBV28 and TRBJ2-5; a possible D gene is TRBD2 (6 bases). This CDR3 is 16 amino acids long. Germline V gene data show CDR1 as MDHEN and CDR2 as SYDVKM. The V gene lost 5 bases and the J gene lost 2 bases, with 18 bases spanning the gap. In nucleotides, the CDR3 is TGTGCCAGCAGTCCAGGGACGCTAGCGCCACAAGAGACCCAGTACTTC. It is translated as CASSPGTLAPQETQYF.